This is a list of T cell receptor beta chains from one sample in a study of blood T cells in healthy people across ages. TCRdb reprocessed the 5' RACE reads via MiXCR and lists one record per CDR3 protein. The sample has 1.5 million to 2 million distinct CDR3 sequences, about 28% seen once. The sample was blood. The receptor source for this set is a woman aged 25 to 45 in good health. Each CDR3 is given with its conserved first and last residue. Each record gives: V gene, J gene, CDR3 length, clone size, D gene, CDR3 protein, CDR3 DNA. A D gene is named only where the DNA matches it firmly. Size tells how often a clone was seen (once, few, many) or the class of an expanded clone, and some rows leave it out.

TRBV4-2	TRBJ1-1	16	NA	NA	CASSQEAEPRNTEAFF	TGTGCCAGCAGCCAAGAGGCAGAACCTCGGAACACTGAAGCTTTCTTT
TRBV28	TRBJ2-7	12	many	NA	CASSLVEGEQYF	TGTGCCAGCAGCTTGGTTGAGGGCGAGCAGTACTTC
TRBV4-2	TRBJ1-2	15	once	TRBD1	CASSQDAGGDYGYTF	TGTGCCAGCAGCCAAGATGCAGGGGGCGACTATGGCTACACCTTC
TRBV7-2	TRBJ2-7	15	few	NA	CASSSRRPGAYEQYF	TGTGCCAGCAGCTCCCGGAGGCCTGGCGCCTACGAGCAGTACTTC
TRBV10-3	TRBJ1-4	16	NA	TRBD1	CAISEAGQGLGEKLFF	TGTGCCATCAGTGAGGCTGGACAGGGCCTTGGTGAAAAACTGTTTTTT
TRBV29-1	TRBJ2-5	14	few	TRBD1	CSVGTGVLYNEQYF	TGCAGCGTTGGGACAGGGGTTTTATACAATGAGCAGTACTTC
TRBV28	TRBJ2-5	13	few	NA	CVSSVSGRQTQYF	TGTGTCAGCAGTGTTTCTGGTCGGCAGACCCAGTACTTC
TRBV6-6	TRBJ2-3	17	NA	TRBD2	CASSYSLAGRFTDTQYF	TGTGCCAGCAGTTACTCACTAGCGGGGCGGTTCACAGATACGCAGTATTTT
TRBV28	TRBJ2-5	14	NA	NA	CASSLNQRRETQYF	TGTGCCAGCAGTTTGAACCAACGAAGGGAGACCCAGTACTTC
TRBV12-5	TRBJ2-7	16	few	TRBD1	CASGSPRTGGNNEQYF	TGTGCTAGTGGCTCTCCCCGGACAGGGGGTAACAATGAGCAGTACTTC
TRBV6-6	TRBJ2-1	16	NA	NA	CASTSRALGSYNEQFF	TGTGCCAGCACTAGCAGGGCCCTAGGCTCCTACAATGAGCAGTTCTTC